These 27 T cell receptor beta chains came from one sample sequenced in a study of blood T cell repertoires in COVID-19. Clones were read by immunoSEQ multiplex PCR, and TCRdb kept only the in-frame ones, dropping some. The repertoire consists of roughly 150,000 clones, with 70% to 90% occurring once and the leading ten covering 2% to 3%. Input material: peripheral blood. The receptors were sampled from a woman at least 80 years old with COVID-19, enrolled during active disease.

The V gene is TRBV7-6, the J gene TRBJ2-2; the D is unclear. Per germline, CDR1 SGHVS and CDR2 FNYEAQ. The V end was cut by 6 bases, the J end by 1 base, with 9 bases between. The CDR3 contains 14 residues. The CDR3 sequence: CASRRLLNTGELFF. DNA of the CDR3: TGTGCCAGCAGGCGTTTACTGAACACCGGGGAGCTGTTTTTT.

This sequence joins TRBV18 and TRBJ1-1; weak D call: TRBD1 (6 bases). The V gene lost 2 bases and the J gene lost 4 bases, with 11 bases spanning the gap. The CDR3 consists of 14 residues. Germline values: CDR1 KGHSH, CDR2 LQKENI. The CDR3 loop is CASSPGGGGTEAFF. The CDR3 bases are TGTGCCAGCTCACCAGGGGGCGGGGGCACTGAAGCTTTCTTT.

V and J are TRBV5-1 and TRBJ1-1, with no clear D. The CDR3 is made up of 13 amino acids. Trimming shortened V by 7 bases and J by 2 bases, and 12 bases separated the two germline ends. CDR1 SGHRS and CDR2 YFSETQ come from the germline V gene. Here the CDR3 DNA reads TGCGCCAGCTCCTTCGCCACTAACACTGAAGCTTTCTTT. This gives the protein CASSFATNTEAFF.

The chain has TRBV20-1 and TRBJ2-7, with D perhaps matching TRBD1 (5 bases). This CDR3 region has 11 residues. Trimming removed 4 bases from V and 2 bases from J, with 6 bases in between. Germline loops: CDR1 DFQATT, CDR2 SNEGSKA (reference sequence). The CDR3 reads CSATDTYEQYF. The CDR3 bases are TGCAGTGCTACGGACACCTACGAGCAGTACTTC.

This clone was observed many times. The rearrangement links TRBV3-1 (or the pseudogene TRBV3-2) to TRBJ1-6, with D possibly TRBD1 on 5 matching bases. V lost 6 bases and J 8 bases, leaving 14 bases between the germline ends. CDR1 LGHDT and CDR2 YNNKEL come from the germline V gene (reference sequence). The CDR3 length is 14 residues. In DNA form, the CDR3 reads TGTGCCAGCAGTCATGGCAGACAGTATTCACCCCTCCACTTT. This sequence encodes CASSHGRQYSPLHF.

The rearrangement joins TRBV25-1 to TRBJ2-1, with a possible D match to TRBD1 (5 bases). The V gene lost 8 bases and the J gene lost 4 bases, with 12 bases spanning the gap. There are 13 residues in the CDR3. Germline V lookup: CDR1 MGHDK, CDR2 SYGVNS. The CDR3 here is CASGAIGYNEQFF. CDR3 DNA sequence: TGTGCCAGCGGGGCGATAGGGTACAATGAGCAGTTCTTC.

This clone was picked up a small number of times. V gene TRBV5-1 combines with J gene TRBJ1-1; D may be TRBD1 (5 bases). Trimming left V 4 bases short and J 10 bases short, with 14 bases between. The CDR3 length is 12 residues. Per germline, CDR1 SGHRS and CDR2 YFSETQ. CDR3 coding DNA: TGCGCCAGCAGCGCGGACAAAGTGGGAGCTTTCTTT. Translation gives CASSADKVGAFF.

The chain is built from TRBV5-1 and TRBJ2-7; the D gene is possibly TRBD1 (5 bases). V was clipped by 0 bases and J by 6 bases, with 7 bases between them. The germline gives CDR1 SGHRS, CDR2 YFSETQ. This CDR3 comprises 12 residues. The CDR3 DNA reads as TGCGCCAGCAGCTTGGGGGGCAGCGAGCAGTACTTC. Protein sequence: CASSLGGSEQYF.

V gene TRBV11-1 combines with J gene TRBJ1-2, with a weak D call TRBD1 (6 bases). Per germline, CDR1 SGHAT and CDR2 FQDESV (reference sequence). CDR3 length: 14 residues. The V and J ends lost 4 bases and 4 bases respectively, with 13 bases between them. For the CDR3, the DNA is TGTGCCAGCAGCTCGAGCAGGGGCGGCTATGGCTACACCTTC. Its translation: CASSSSRGGYGYTF.

The rearrangement joins TRBV3-1 (or the pseudogene TRBV3-2) to TRBJ2-3; 7 positions agree with TRBD2. Germline CDR1 LGHDT, CDR2 YNNKEL (reference sequence). After removal of 0 bases from V and 0 bases from J, the junction contained 9 bases not matched to a gene. This CDR3 has 18 amino acids. CDR3 sequence: CASSQDPPTSVSTDTQYF. DNA of the CDR3: TGTGCCAGCAGCCAAGATCCCCCAACTAGCGTAAGCACAGATACGCAGTATTTT.

The chain carries TRBV7-2 and TRBJ2-2, with TRBD2 as a possible D gene (5 bases). Germline assignment: CDR1 SGHTA and CDR2 FQGNSA. This CDR3 has 15 residues. Trimming took 2 bases from V and 7 from J, leaving 14 bases between them. CDR3 sequence (DNA): TGTGCCAGCAGCTTACGAGAGTATGAGGGCGGGGAGCTGTTTTTT. Protein sequence: CASSLREYEGGELFF.

The V gene is TRBV7-2, the J gene TRBJ2-2; 10 bases map to TRBD1. The germline CDR1 and CDR2 sequences are SGHTA and FQGNSA. The CDR3 is made up of 16 amino acids. Unmatched junction bases numbered 6, after V lost 4 bases and J lost 4 bases. The CDR3 DNA reads as TGTGCCAGCAGCTCCGGGACAGGGGTCCCCACCGGGGAGCTGTTTTTT. This sequence encodes CASSSGTGVPTGELFF.

The rearrangement uses TRBV15 and TRBJ2-3, with D unresolved. This CDR3 region has 14 residues. V was clipped by 1 base and J by 3 bases, with 8 bases between them. The germline V gene has CDR1 LNHNV and CDR2 YYDKDF (reference sequence). The CDR3 DNA reads as TGTGCCACCAGCAGAGTGAGCCGAACAGATACGCAGTATTTT. Its translation: CATSRVSRTDTQYF.

This clone appeared a few times. The chain carries TRBV4-3 and TRBJ1-2; maybe TRBD1 (5 bases). Germline loops: CDR1 LGHNA, CDR2 YSLEER. V lost 1 base and J 0 bases, leaving 12 bases between the germline ends. The CDR3 contains 16 residues. In nucleotides, the CDR3 is TGCGCCAGCAGCCAAGCTTGGGGGGGGACTAACTATGGCTACACCTTC. Its translation: CASSQAWGGTNYGYTF.

V and J are TRBV19 and TRBJ2-5; no clear D gene. The germline V gene has CDR1 LNHDA and CDR2 SQIVND (reference sequence). This CDR3 region has 12 residues. Between the trimmed V and J ends, which lost 4 bases and 5 bases, there was a span of 8 bases. For the CDR3, the DNA is TGTGCCAGTAGTACCCCGTTGGAGACCCAGTACTTC. It translates to CASSTPLETQYF.

The chain has TRBV5-1 and TRBJ2-2; TRBD1 is a possible D gene (6 bases). This CDR3 has 19 residues. Trimming took 1 base from V and 1 from J, leaving 20 bases between them. Germline V lookup: CDR1 SGHRS, CDR2 YFSETQ. CDR3 region: CASSLTSGAGQLNTGELFF. The CDR3 DNA is TGCGCCAGCAGCTTGACTTCAGGGGCCGGGCAGCTGAACACCGGGGAGCTGTTTTTT.

This clone was found once. This chain connects TRBV12-3 or TRBV12-4 to TRBJ1-4; a possible D gene is TRBD1 (5 bases). This CDR3 has 13 residues. V was clipped by 3 bases and J by 7 bases, with 9 bases between them. CDR3 nucleotides: TGTGCCAGCAGTTTCAGCGGGGGTGAAAAACTGTTTTTT. Translation gives CASSFSGGEKLFF.

The genes are TRBV6-2 or TRBV6-3 and TRBJ1-5; tentative D call: TRBD1 (6 bases). Germline loops: CDR1 MNHEY, CDR2 SVGEGT. The CDR3 contains 19 residues. Trimming took 5 bases from V and 5 from J, leaving 28 bases between them. The CDR3 region has the DNA TGTGCCAGCAGTCTCCTTCCCCTACAGGGTATCAGGTCGGATCAGCCCCAGCATTTT. Amino acids: CASSLLPLQGIRSDQPQHF.

The gene calls are TRBV7-9 and TRBJ2-1; no clear D gene. Germline lookup yields CDR1 SEHNR and CDR2 FQNEAQ (reference sequence). CDR3 length equals 13 residues. The ends were cut back, 8 bases at V and 8 bases at J, with 16 bases in the middle. CDR3 sequence: CASDSVPSHEQFF. In DNA, the CDR3 is TGTGCCAGCGACTCCGTCCCCTCGCATGAGCAGTTCTTC.

The rearrangement links TRBV11-2 to TRBJ2-7; tentative D call: TRBD1 (5 bases). The CDR3 sequence is 14 residues long. Trimming took off 4 bases at V and 7 bases at J, with 17 bases between the two ends. Germline V gene data show CDR1 as SGHAT and CDR2 as FQNNGV. CDR3 in amino acids: CASSSTTGFGEQYF. Here the CDR3 DNA reads TGTGCCAGCAGCTCGACCACAGGTTTTGGTGAGCAGTACTTC.

V is TRBV7-2 and J is TRBJ2-1; TRBD2 agrees at 8 bases. Germline V gene sequence: CDR1 SGHTA, CDR2 FQGNSA. The CDR3 runs 15 residues. The V gene end was trimmed by 4 bases and the J gene end by 4 bases; junction bases not matched to a gene: 6. The CDR3 is CASSYGRAAYNEQFF. CDR3 sequence (DNA): TGTGCCAGCAGCTACGGGAGGGCCGCTTACAATGAGCAGTTCTTC.

J is TRBJ1-5 and V is TRBV19; 7 positions agree with TRBD1. There are 16 residues in the CDR3. Germline CDR1 LNHDA, CDR2 SQIVND (reference sequence). Trimming took 4 bases from V and 3 from J; bases not matched to a gene: 9. The CDR3 reads CASSRGLTGVNQPQHF. CDR3 nucleotides: TGTGCCAGTAGTAGGGGATTAACAGGGGTCAATCAGCCCCAGCATTTT.

The chain recombines TRBV7-9 with TRBJ1-2; 10 bases map to TRBD1. V dropped 5 bases and J dropped 8; count of bases not matched to a gene: 8. Germline V gene sequence: CDR1 SEHNR, CDR2 FQNEAQ (reference sequence). This CDR3 contains 14 residues. CDR3 loop: CASSPGQGIRGYTF. CDR3 nucleotide sequence: TGTGCCAGCAGCCCGGGACAGGGGATCAGGGGCTACACCTTC.

The rearrangement joins TRBV28 to TRBJ1-2; D gene ambiguous. V shed 3 bases and J shed 7 bases, with 21 bases lying between them. The CDR3 length is 16 residues. Per germline, CDR1 MDHEN and CDR2 SYDVKM. In nucleotides, the CDR3 is TGTGCCAGCAGTTTCGCCAAGGCGGGAGTGAGGACTGGCTACACCTTC. This gives the protein CASSFAKAGVRTGYTF.

CDR3 protein: CASTMAGGDPYYGYTF. The DNA for the CDR3 is TGTGCCAGCACCATGGCGGGGGGAGACCCGTACTATGGCTACACCTTC. This chain connects TRBV28 to TRBJ1-2, with D possibly being TRBD1 (5 bases). V was pared by 7 bases and J by 3 bases, with 21 bases between. The CDR3 has 16 amino acids. Germline-derived CDR1 and CDR2 are MDHEN and SYDVKM.

This chain joins TRBV19 and TRBJ2-2; perhaps TRBD2 as D (5 bases). Germline V gene lookup returns CDR1 LNHDA and CDR2 SQIVND (reference sequence). The V and J ends lost 8 bases and 0 bases respectively, with 16 bases between them. CDR3 size: 16 residues. CDR3 sequence (DNA): TGTGCCAGTTCCCCCACAGCGGCGGCGAACACCGGGGAGCTGTTTTTT. Residues: CASSPTAAANTGELFF.

The gene calls are TRBV18 and TRBJ2-7; 9 bases align to TRBD1. The V segment lost 2 bases and the J segment 3 bases; nucleotides outside the gene matches: 5. Germline V lookup: CDR1 KGHSH, CDR2 LQKENI. The CDR3 runs to 15 residues. CDR3 sequence (DNA): TGTGCCAGCTCACCAGCCCCGGGACAGGGCTACGAGCAGTACTTC. Its protein is CASSPAPGQGYEQYF.